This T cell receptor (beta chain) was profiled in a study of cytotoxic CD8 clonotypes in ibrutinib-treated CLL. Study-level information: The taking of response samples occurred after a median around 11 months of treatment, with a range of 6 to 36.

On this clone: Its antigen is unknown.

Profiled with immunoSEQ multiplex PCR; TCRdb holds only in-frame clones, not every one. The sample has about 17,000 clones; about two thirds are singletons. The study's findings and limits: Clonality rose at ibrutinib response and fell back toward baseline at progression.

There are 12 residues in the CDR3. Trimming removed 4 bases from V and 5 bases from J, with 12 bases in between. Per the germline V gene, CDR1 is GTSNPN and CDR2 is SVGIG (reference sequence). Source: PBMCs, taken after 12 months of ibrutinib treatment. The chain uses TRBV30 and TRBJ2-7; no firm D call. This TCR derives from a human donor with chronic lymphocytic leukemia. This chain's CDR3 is CAWNRQIHEQYF. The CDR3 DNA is TGTGCCTGGAATCGGCAAATCCACGAGCAGTACTTC.